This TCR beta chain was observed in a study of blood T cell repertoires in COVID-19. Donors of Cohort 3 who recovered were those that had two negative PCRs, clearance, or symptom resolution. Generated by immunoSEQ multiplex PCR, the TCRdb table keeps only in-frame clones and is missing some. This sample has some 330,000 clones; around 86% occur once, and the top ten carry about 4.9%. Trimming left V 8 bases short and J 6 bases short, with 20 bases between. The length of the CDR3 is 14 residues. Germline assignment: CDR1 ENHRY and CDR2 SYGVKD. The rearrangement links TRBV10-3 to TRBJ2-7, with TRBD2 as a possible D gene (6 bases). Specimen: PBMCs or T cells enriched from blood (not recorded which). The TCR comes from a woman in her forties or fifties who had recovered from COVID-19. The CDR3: CAIAPLREAGEQYF. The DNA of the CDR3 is TGTGCCATCGCCCCCCTGCGGGAAGCTGGCGAGCAGTACTTC.